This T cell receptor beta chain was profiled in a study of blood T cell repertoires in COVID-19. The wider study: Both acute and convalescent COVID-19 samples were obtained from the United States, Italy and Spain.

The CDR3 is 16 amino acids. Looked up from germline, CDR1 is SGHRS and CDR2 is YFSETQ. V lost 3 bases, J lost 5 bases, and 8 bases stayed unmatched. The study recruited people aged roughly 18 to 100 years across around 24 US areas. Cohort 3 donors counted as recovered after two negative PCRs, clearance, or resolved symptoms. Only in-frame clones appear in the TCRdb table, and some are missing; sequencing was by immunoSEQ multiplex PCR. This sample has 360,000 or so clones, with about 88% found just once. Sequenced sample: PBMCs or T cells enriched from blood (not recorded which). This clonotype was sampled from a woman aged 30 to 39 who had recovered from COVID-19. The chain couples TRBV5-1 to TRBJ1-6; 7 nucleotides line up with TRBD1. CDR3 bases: TGCGCCAGCAGCTCACAGGGGCCACTTAATAATTCACCCCTCCACTTT. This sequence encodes CASSSQGPLNNSPLHF.